This T cell receptor beta chain was identified in a study of naive and memory T cell subsets. This clonotype occurred a few times. Treatment defined: skin biopsy from PPD injection site in Mantoux-positive individual. A UMI-containing oligonucleotide was joined by 3' ligation to the TCR cDNA template. Unsorted total RNA, about 1 to 1000 ng, was DNase treated before reverse transcription. The CDR3 sequence is 16 residues long. Trimming shortened V by 2 bases and J by 0 bases, and 8 bases separated the two germline ends. Germline values: CDR1 MNHNS, CDR2 SASEGT. Ligated cDNA underwent four rounds of PCR with nested alpha and beta constant region primers and SP2. TCRdb passed the UMI-ligation and nested PCR reads through MiXCR, listing each CDR3 protein once. The sample carries around 14,000 distinct CDR3 sequences, 4% to 6.5% recorded once.

This TCR was recovered from an adult in good health. The chain links TRBV6-1 to TRBJ1-6; possibly TRBD1 for D (6 bases). Sequenced material: skin, taken from a tuberculin skin test site. The CDR3 loop reads CASSELGASYNSPLHF. CDR3 sequence (DNA): TGTGCCAGCAGTGAACTGGGGGCCTCCTATAATTCACCCCTCCACTTT.